This section outlines one T cell receptor beta chain sequence together with its context. A few counts support this clone. No antigen is known for it. Base qualities are not recorded, but no much larger clone differs from it by a single base. Peripheral blood and lesional scalp punch biopsies were obtained from patients with alopecia areata. After PBMCs were isolated by density centrifugation and stained for CD3, CD4 and CD8, a FACSAria was used to sort CD4+ and CD8+ T cells. The source of the sample is a study of CD8+ T cells in alopecia areata (dated by TCRdb to the late 2010s). In the study overall: Treated patients were enrolled in an open-label pilot trial of oral tofacitinib at 5 to 10 mg twice daily for moderate-to-severe alopecia areata. Amplification of TCRbeta CDR3 regions was done by immunoSEQ multiplex PCR using 35 Vbeta forward primers and 13 Jbeta reverse primers. Scalp clonality was compared across normal scalp (n=4), patchy alopecia areata scalp (n=8), and alopecia totalis/universalis scalp (n=8). Tofacitinib was administered for 6 to 18 months, and 6 months of follow-up off drug were then conducted to assess delayed response and recurrence. Human TCRbeta sequencing covered scalp tissue and sorted CD4+ and CD8+ peripheral blood T cells from patchy and totalis/universalis alopecia areata patients and healthy controls. The study used high-throughput TCRbeta sequencing to examine T cell clonal expansion in alopecia areata, in both the C3H/HeJ mouse model and human patients. Tofacitinib-treated patients had biopsies at baseline and at 4 and 24 weeks of treatment, with a later scalp biopsy in several patients. RNA came from the PAXgene miRNA kit for fixed scalp, the miRNeasy kit for PBMCs, and the RNeasy kit for mouse skin. Study-level results and caveats: Unlike mouse skin, where gammadelta T cells dominate, normal human skin contains resident alphabeta T cells that get sequenced too, which complicates analysis of the scalp TCR repertoire. Shared TCR sequences between patients were less evident than in mice, which may be partly attributable to HLA diversity in the patient population. Compared with normal scalp, lesional scalp, particularly in alopecia totalis/universalis, had higher clonality and more expanded CD8+ clones, which suggests antigenic drive.

Library preparation was by the immunoSEQ multiplex PCR assay. To provide template for TCR sequencing, every sample had RNA extracted and reverse transcribed into cDNA. First-strand cDNA was synthesized with SuperScript III using a 2:1 mix of oligo-dT and random hexamers. A synthetic immune receptor repertoire was used to gauge amplification bias, and whatever bias remained was removed computationally. As for the authors' bioinformatics: Raw reads were preprocessed to remove errors, and CDR3 was defined by IMGT conventions from the conserved cysteine to phenylalanine. To get clonality, Shannon entropy was normalized by log2 of the number of productive unique TCRs and the result was subtracted from 1. Whether each scalp clone was CD4 or CD8 was inferred by checking scalp TCRbeta sequences against the CD4 and CD8 repertoires from sorted blood. Drawn from immuneACCESS, this table holds only the in-frame rearrangements with V and J called that TCRdb kept. Clones are partly lost; checked studies trace under half to an unresolved V gene and leave the rest unexplained. V and J calls plus clone size are reproduced from that table; the DNA served to infer D and trimming. This sample holds 110,000 or so clones; around two fifths were observed only once. The top ten clones comprise over 3% of the sample.

This receptor was taken from a human donor with alopecia areata. Material for sequencing was CD4+ T cells sorted from blood.

For the CDR3, the sequence is CASSLTGPYNEQFF. The bases are TGTGCCAGCAGCTTAACTGGCCCCTACAATGAGCAGTTCTTC. The chain couples TRBV7-9 to TRBJ2-1, with no D gene named confidently. The germline ends are 7 bases apart after V is trimmed by 2 bases and J by 2 bases. From cysteine to phenylalanine, the CDR3 is 14 amino acids long. Of all the DNA, just the CDR3 is kept, 42 bases in frame from base 1. Looking up the germline V gene (reference sequence) yields CDR1 SEHNR and CDR2 FQNEAQ.